A selection of T cell receptor beta chains follows, all from one sample in a study of PD-1 blockade in classical Hodgkin lymphoma. Clones were read by immunoSEQ multiplex PCR, and TCRdb kept only the in-frame ones, dropping some. The table has some 26,000 clones, roughly 84% seen once; the top ten hold 1.8%. Sequenced material: CD4+ T cells from blood, taken at baseline. Receptors originate from a human donor with classical Hodgkin lymphoma. The CDR3 runs from the conserved cysteine through the conserved F or W. D genes are given only for firm matches. Rows may omit the clone size; those that give it use once, few, many or a size class.

cdr3_length: 13
clone_size: -
d_call: -
v_call: TRBV7-9
j_call: TRBJ1-2
cdr3_aa: CASSSSGIYGYTF
cdr3_nt: TGTGCCAGCAGCTCGTCCGGGATCTATGGCTACACCTTC

cdr3_length: 13
clone_size: few
d_call: -
v_call: TRBV5-4
j_call: TRBJ1-2
cdr3_aa: CASSTDGTYGYTF
cdr3_nt: TGTGCCAGCAGCACTGACGGAACCTATGGCTACACCTTC

cdr3_length: 15
clone_size: -
d_call: -
v_call: TRBV18
j_call: TRBJ1-4
cdr3_aa: CASSFPTGQNEKLFF
cdr3_nt: TGTGCCAGCTCCTTCCCAACAGGACAAAATGAAAAACTGTTTTTT

cdr3_length: 15
clone_size: -
d_call: -
v_call: TRBV28
j_call: TRBJ2-7
cdr3_aa: CASSSRRDFSYEQYF
cdr3_nt: TGTGCCAGCAGTTCCCGCCGGGACTTTTCCTACGAGCAGTACTTC

cdr3_length: 14
clone_size: -
d_call: -
v_call: TRBV7-2
j_call: TRBJ2-3
cdr3_aa: CASSLEGVTDTQYF
cdr3_nt: TGTGCCAGCAGCTTAGAGGGGGTCACAGATACGCAGTATTTT

cdr3_length: 14
clone_size: -
d_call: -
v_call: TRBV7-9
j_call: TRBJ1-1
cdr3_aa: CASSPRESYTEAFF
cdr3_nt: TGTGCCAGCAGCCCCCGTGAGTCGTACACTGAAGCTTTCTTT

cdr3_length: 16
clone_size: -
d_call: TRBD1
v_call: TRBV14
j_call: TRBJ1-1
cdr3_aa: CASSPKTGTANTEAFF
cdr3_nt: TGTGCCAGCAGCCCAAAAACTGGGACAGCGAACACTGAAGCTTTCTTT

cdr3_length: 15
clone_size: -
d_call: -
v_call: TRBV9
j_call: TRBJ1-2
cdr3_aa: CASTAPLRVSYGYTF
cdr3_nt: TGTGCCAGCACTGCACCACTCAGGGTTAGCTATGGCTACACCTTC

cdr3_length: 12
clone_size: -
d_call: -
v_call: TRBV7-2
j_call: TRBJ1-2
cdr3_aa: CASKGVHYGYTF
cdr3_nt: TGTGCCAGCAAAGGGGTCCACTATGGCTACACCTTC

cdr3_length: 14
clone_size: -
d_call: -
v_call: TRBV27
j_call: TRBJ1-1
cdr3_aa: CASSPYRTNTEAFF
cdr3_nt: TGTGCCAGCAGTCCTTACAGGACCAACACTGAAGCTTTCTTT

cdr3_length: 15
clone_size: -
d_call: -
v_call: TRBV10-3
j_call: TRBJ1-5
cdr3_aa: CAISGGVEGNQPQHF
cdr3_nt: TGTGCCATCAGCGGGGGAGTGGAGGGCAATCAGCCCCAGCATTTT

cdr3_length: 13
clone_size: -
d_call: -
v_call: TRBV7-2
j_call: TRBJ1-5
cdr3_aa: CASSSFWDQPQHF
cdr3_nt: TGTGCCAGCAGCTCCTTTTGGGATCAGCCCCAGCATTTT

cdr3_length: 16
clone_size: -
d_call: -
v_call: TRBV4-3
j_call: TRBJ2-7
cdr3_aa: CASSQGPGRYSYEQYF
cdr3_nt: TGCGCCAGCAGCCAAGGCCCCGGACGGTACTCCTACGAGCAGTACTTC

cdr3_length: 15
clone_size: -
d_call: -
v_call: TRBV10-3
j_call: TRBJ1-1
cdr3_aa: CAISALGGLNTEAFF
cdr3_nt: TGTGCCATCAGTGCCCTGGGAGGGCTGAACACTGAAGCTTTCTTT

cdr3_length: 15
clone_size: -
d_call: TRBD1
v_call: TRBV2
j_call: TRBJ2-2
cdr3_aa: CASERQGVGTGELFF
cdr3_nt: TGTGCCAGTGAAAGACAGGGAGTGGGGACCGGGGAGCTGTTTTTT

cdr3_length: 17
clone_size: -
d_call: TRBD2
v_call: TRBV18
j_call: TRBJ2-1
cdr3_aa: CASSPRIAGGQDNEQFF
cdr3_nt: TGTGCCAGCTCACCGAGGATAGCGGGGGGGCAGGACAATGAGCAGTTCTTC

cdr3_length: 13
clone_size: -
d_call: -
v_call: TRBV27
j_call: TRBJ1-5
cdr3_aa: CASSHRLEEPQHF
cdr3_nt: TGTGCCAGCAGTCACCGACTTGAAGAGCCCCAGCATTTT

cdr3_length: 15
clone_size: few
d_call: TRBD1
v_call: TRBV6-5
j_call: TRBJ1-2
cdr3_aa: CASSYSTGGVDGYTF
cdr3_nt: TGTGCCAGCAGTTACTCGACAGGGGGCGTAGATGGCTACACCTTC

cdr3_length: 13
clone_size: -
d_call: -
v_call: TRBV7-2
j_call: TRBJ2-5
cdr3_aa: CASSPDSQETQYF
cdr3_nt: TGTGCCAGCAGCCCCGACAGCCAAGAGACCCAGTACTTC

cdr3_length: 16
clone_size: -
d_call: -
v_call: TRBV5-8
j_call: TRBJ2-6
cdr3_aa: CASSLDGSSGANVLTF
cdr3_nt: TGTGCCAGCAGCTTGGACGGCAGCTCTGGGGCCAACGTCCTGACTTTC

cdr3_length: 12
clone_size: -
d_call: -
v_call: TRBV10-3
j_call: TRBJ1-1
cdr3_aa: CAISGHGGEAFF
cdr3_nt: TGTGCCATCAGTGGCCACGGTGGTGAAGCTTTCTTT

cdr3_length: 15
clone_size: -
d_call: -
v_call: TRBV15
j_call: TRBJ2-4
cdr3_aa: CATSRDRDRVTIQYF
cdr3_nt: TGTGCCACCAGCAGGGACCGGGACCGTGTCACCATTCAGTACTTC

cdr3_length: 14
clone_size: -
d_call: TRBD2
v_call: TRBV7-9
j_call: TRBJ2-1
cdr3_aa: CASSFLERGNEQFF
cdr3_nt: TGTGCCAGCAGTTTCTTGGAGCGGGGGAATGAGCAGTTCTTC

cdr3_length: 16
clone_size: -
d_call: -
v_call: TRBV18
j_call: TRBJ1-3
cdr3_aa: CASSVNRISSGNTIYF
cdr3_nt: TGTGCCAGCTCCGTCAACAGAATTAGCTCTGGAAACACCATATATTTT

cdr3_length: 13
clone_size: -
d_call: TRBD1
v_call: TRBV7-8
j_call: TRBJ2-5
cdr3_aa: CASSRGREETQYF
cdr3_nt: TGTGCCAGCAGCAGGGGGCGCGAGGAGACCCAGTACTTC

cdr3_length: 14
clone_size: -
d_call: -
v_call: TRBV6-5
j_call: TRBJ2-4
cdr3_aa: CASSNPEDKNIQYF
cdr3_nt: TGTGCCAGCAGTAACCCAGAAGACAAAAACATTCAGTACTTC

cdr3_length: 14
clone_size: -
d_call: TRBD1
v_call: TRBV18
j_call: TRBJ2-1
cdr3_aa: CASSPATGQNEQFF
cdr3_nt: TGTGCCAGCTCACCCGCGACAGGGCAGAATGAGCAGTTCTTC

cdr3_length: 16
clone_size: -
d_call: -
v_call: TRBV4-1
j_call: TRBJ1-6
cdr3_aa: CASSQEGGAGNSPLHF
cdr3_nt: TGCGCCAGCAGCCAAGAGGGAGGAGCCGGGAATTCACCCCTCCACTTT

cdr3_length: 16
clone_size: -
d_call: TRBD1
v_call: TRBV10-1
j_call: TRBJ1-4
cdr3_aa: CASRRDRQGDNEKLFF
cdr3_nt: TGCGCCAGCAGGAGGGATCGACAGGGGGATAATGAAAAACTGTTTTTT

cdr3_length: 15
clone_size: -
d_call: -
v_call: TRBV2
j_call: TRBJ2-7
cdr3_aa: CASRAPEPSTYEQYF
cdr3_nt: TGTGCCAGCCGGGCTCCCGAACCCTCGACTTACGAGCAGTACTTC

cdr3_length: 14
clone_size: -
d_call: -
v_call: TRBV7-8
j_call: TRBJ1-5
cdr3_aa: CASSLGVGNQPQHF
cdr3_nt: TGTGCCAGCAGCTTGGGTGTAGGCAATCAGCCCCAGCATTTT

cdr3_length: 13
clone_size: -
d_call: -
v_call: TRBV30
j_call: TRBJ2-1
cdr3_aa: CAWSYGTNNEQFF
cdr3_nt: TGTGCCTGGAGTTATGGGACCAACAATGAGCAGTTCTTC

cdr3_length: 19
clone_size: -
d_call: TRBD1
v_call: TRBV4-3
j_call: TRBJ1-1
cdr3_aa: CASSRGRGQGRTMNTEAFF
cdr3_nt: TGCGCCAGCAGCCGGGGGAGGGGACAGGGGCGGACCATGAACACTGAAGCTTTCTTT

cdr3_length: 14
clone_size: -
d_call: -
v_call: TRBV28
j_call: TRBJ1-4
cdr3_aa: CASSLQGNRGKLFF
cdr3_nt: TGTGCCAGCAGTTTACAAGGGAACCGGGGAAAACTGTTTTTT

cdr3_length: 13
clone_size: once
d_call: -
v_call: TRBV11-2
j_call: TRBJ1-6
cdr3_aa: CASSLLGGPPLHF
cdr3_nt: TGTGCCAGCAGCTTATTGGGAGGGCCACCCCTCCACTTT

cdr3_length: 15
clone_size: -
d_call: TRBD1
v_call: TRBV5-1
j_call: TRBJ2-2
cdr3_aa: CASSTRPGQTGELFF
cdr3_nt: TGCGCCAGCAGCACACGCCCGGGACAGACCGGGGAGCTGTTTTTT

cdr3_length: 15
clone_size: -
d_call: TRBD1
v_call: TRBV5-1
j_call: TRBJ1-5
cdr3_aa: CASRPGQGEGQPQHF
cdr3_nt: TGCGCCAGCAGACCGGGACAGGGGGAAGGGCAGCCCCAGCATTTT

cdr3_length: 11
clone_size: -
d_call: -
v_call: TRBV7-9
j_call: TRBJ1-1
cdr3_aa: CASSSGFVGFF
cdr3_nt: TGTGCCAGCAGCTCAGGGTTTGTTGGTTTCTTT

cdr3_length: 16
clone_size: -
d_call: -
v_call: TRBV7-9
j_call: TRBJ1-5
cdr3_aa: CASSLANTIPNQPQHF
cdr3_nt: TGTGCCAGCAGCTTAGCGAACACTATCCCCAATCAGCCCCAGCATTTT